These 7 T cell receptor gamma chains originate from one sample sequenced in a study of γδ T cells in repeated Plasmodium falciparum infection. Vgamma9/Vdelta2+ and Vdelta2-negative gammadelta T cells were flow-sorted from PBMC for bulk sequencing. TCRdb reanalysed the multiplex PCR reads with CATT. The table has tens of thousands of gamma-chain clones, 3% seen once. The sample was gamma-delta T cells from blood. The receptors originated from a pool of human donors (malaria-infected and uninfected, not separated).

This clone was detected ten times or more. TCRdb shows a much larger clone's protein in place of this DNA's translation, and the two differ at residue 10, likely through a read error; the protein shown is translated from the DNA. V and J are TRGV9 and TRGJP. V shed 0 bases and J 9 bases; nucleotides not matched to a gene: 11. Germline-derived CDR1 and CDR2 are GITISATS and ISYDGTV (reference sequence). The CDR3 is 18 residues long. Written as DNA, the CDR3 is TGTGCCTTGTGGGAGGTGCGGAGAGGAGGGTTGGGCAAAAAAATCAAGGTATTT. Amino acid sequence: CALWEVRRGGLGKKIKVF.

This clone occurred many times. The junction shows a germline mismatch at one end, possibly a read error. V is TRGV4 and J is TRGJP2. The CDR3 is made up of 16 amino acids. The germline gives CDR1 EGSTGY, CDR2 YDSYTSSV. CDR3 bases: TGTGCCACCTGGGGGTTGTTGGATAGTAGTGATCGGATCAAGACGTTT. As protein: CATWGLLDSSDRIKTF.

This clone was observed at least ten times. The chain employs TRGV9 and TRGJ1 or TRGJ2. This CDR3 is built from 15 residues. J lost 1 base, V lost 2 bases, and 8 bases had no gene match. Germline V CDR1 and CDR2: GITISATS, ISYDGTV (reference sequence). CDR3 DNA: TGTGCCTTGTGGGAGGACTCAAAAAATTATTATAAGAAACTCTTT. It specifies CALWEDSKNYYKKLF.

This clone was found many times. The protein recorded in TCRdb matches a much larger clone and deviates from this DNA's translation at residue 11, suggesting a read error; the protein here is obtained by translating the DNA. The chain employs TRGV9 and TRGJ1 or TRGJ2. TCRdb records no J gene; here it was assigned by comparing the DNA to germline. J gave up 8 bases and V 1 base, and 14 bases lay outside the gene matches. CDR3 length equals 15 residues. Germline V gene lookup returns CDR1 GITISATS and CDR2 ISYDGTV (reference sequence). In DNA, the CDR3 is TGTGCCTTGTGGGAGGTTACTAGAACCTATGATAAGAAACTCTTT. Translated: CALWEVTRTYDKKLF.

This clone has at least ten counts. The chain combines TRGV3 with TRGJ1 or TRGJ2. The junction had 13 bases not matched to a gene; V was cut back by 5 bases and J by 12 bases. Per germline, CDR1 VTNTFY and CDR2 YDVSTARD (reference sequence). This CDR3 is built from 12 residues. Here the CDR3 DNA reads TGTGCCACCTGGGCCGTCGTGGTTAGGAAACTCTTT. It encodes CATWAVVVRKLF.

In its sample, this clone was seen many times. A far larger clone is one base from this, pointing to a likely read error. This sequence joins TRGV9 and TRGJ1 or TRGJ2. No J gene was available from TCRdb, and it was assigned here by a germline match of the DNA. Germline assignment: CDR1 GITISATS and CDR2 ISYDGTV (reference sequence). CDR3 length: 13 amino acids. This chain's CDR3 is CALWEVLVGQKLF. CDR3 coding DNA: TGCGCCTTGTGGGAGGTGCTTGTGGGTCAGAAACTCTTT.

This clone was seen ten or more times. The TCRdb protein comes from a much larger clone and disagrees with this DNA's translation at residue 4, likely due to a read error; the protein given here is derived from the DNA. This chain uses TRGV4 with TRGJ1 or TRGJ2. Germline CDR1 and CDR2: EGSTGY and YDSYTSSV. The CDR3 sequence is 19 residues long. CDR3 bases: TGTGCCACCCGGGATGGATTAGAGTGGATGCACGATTCTTATTATAAGAAACTCTTT. Its translation is CATRDGLEWMHDSYYKKLF.